Sequencing of this TCR beta chain was carried out in a study of vaccination and CD4 T cells after COVID-19. The CDR3 runs to 15 residues. Note on this clonotype: The target antigen is unknown.

At the Johns Hopkins FTIC core, DNA taken from cultured CD4+ T cells was sequenced by way of the Oncomine TCR Beta short-read assay. Genomic DNA was isolated from cultured CD4+ T cells. TCRdb re-derived calls from the PCR reads in MiXCR, one entry per CDR3 protein. The data hold about 20,000 distinct CDR3 sequences, with 52% observed a single time. Indicated treatment: roughly nine-day PBMC culture with coronavirus spike peptide pools or control peptides (ViraFEST assay). Following expansion of antigen-specific T cells with peptide pools, ViraFEST then sequenced TCRs. After about ten days of culture, CD4+ T cells were negatively selected.

The rearrangement joins TRBV12-1 to TRBJ1-2; the DNA was not used to check the table's D call, TRBD1. TRBV12-1 has pseudogene status. The TCR originated in a human donor who had recovered from COVID-19. The specimen sequenced was CD4+ T cells from blood, cultured in vitro. CDR3 bases: TGTGCCAGCAGCAACCGGACAGCGCGGACGTATGGCTACACCTTC. This encodes CASSNRTARTYGYTF.